This T cell receptor (beta chain) was recovered during a study of metastatic and nonmetastatic thyroid tumors. This clone rates as medium-sized. No patient had received any treatment before thyroid surgery. This CDR3 spans 18 amino acids. J gave up 2 bases and V 6 bases, and 6 bases lay outside the gene matches. Germline-derived CDR1 and CDR2 are MNHNS and SASEGT. MiXCR re-clonotyped the PCR reads for TCRdb. Of tens of thousands of clones listed, 10% to 15% were seen once; the top ten hold approximately 25%. Sequencing was carried out using blood. The rearrangement uses TRBV6-1 and TRBJ2-6; TRBD2 matches at 14 bases. The sequence came from a female donor with papillary thyroid cancer or a benign thyroid nodule (not recorded which). Some clones in this sample may be carry-over from other donors' samples. The CDR3 DNA reads as TGTGCCAGCAGAGAAAAGACTAGCGGGAGGGCTGGGGCCAACGTCCTGACTTTC. Residues: CASREKTSGRAGANVLTF.